These 6 T cell receptor beta chains were all obtained from the same sample, sequenced in a study of Graves' ophthalmopathy and Graves' hyperthyroidism. As the template, RNA transcripts were used to amplify TCR beta CDR3 regions. The library came from an HTBI-primed first-round RT-PCR and a second-round multiplex PCR. Using its own MiXCR run on the multiplex PCR reads, TCRdb lists one record per CDR3 protein. The sample records 220,000 or so distinct CDR3 sequences, 20% to 25% being singletons. The sample comprised peripheral blood. The source of these receptors is a woman aged 45-65 years with Graves' ophthalmopathy.

This clonotype appeared many times. V gene TRBV20-1 combines with J gene TRBJ2-7; D call uncertain. Germline lookup yields CDR1 DFQATT and CDR2 SNEGSKA (reference sequence). This CDR3 has 11 residues. V was trimmed by 6 bases and J by 5 bases, leaving 11 bases between them. The CDR3 sequence: CSASRSNEQYF. DNA for the CDR3: TGCAGTGCCTCCCGAAGCAACGAGCAGTACTTC.

In its sample, this clonotype was seen many times. The chain is built from TRBV4-2 and TRBJ2-7; no clear D. Germline V gene lookup returns CDR1 LGHNA and CDR2 YNFKEQ. The CDR3 length is 15 residues. Trimming took 0 bases from V and 0 from J, leaving 9 bases between them. In DNA, the CDR3 is TGTGCCAGCAGCCAAGATGAAGCTAGCTCCTACGAGCAGTACTTC. Amino acid sequence: CASSQDEASSYEQYF.

This clonotype was detected many times. The J gene is TRBJ2-5, the V gene TRBV24-1, with 9 positions matching TRBD2. This CDR3 contains 14 residues. Germline V CDR1 and CDR2: KGHDR, SFDVKD. V dropped 1 base and J dropped 5; count of bases not matched to a gene: 1. This CDR3 reads CATSDFSGGETQYF. Written as DNA, the CDR3 is TGTGCCACCAGTGATTTCAGCGGGGGGGAGACCCAGTACTTC.

This clonotype was picked up many times. The CDR3 here is CASSQDGAPGTRKDTGELFF. DNA of the CDR3: TGCGCCAGCAGCCAAGATGGTGCGCCCGGGACTAGGAAGGACACCGGGGAGCTGTTTTTT. This chain uses TRBV4-1 with TRBJ2-2; 8 nucleotides match TRBD2. The CDR3 spans 20 residues. Germline values: CDR1 MGHRA, CDR2 YSYEKL. The V segment lost 0 bases and the J segment 3 bases; nucleotides outside the gene matches: 15.

The sample holds many counts of this clonotype. This chain joins TRBV7-9 and TRBJ2-5; tentatively, D is TRBD1 (5 bases). Germline CDR1 reads SEHNR; CDR2 reads FQNEAQ (reference sequence). Deletions cut 5 bases from V and 1 base from J, with 14 bases between. The CDR3 runs to 15 residues. The CDR3 region has the DNA TGTGCCAGCAGCGCCTCCCAGGGCAGCCAAGAGACCCAGTACTTC. Translation gives CASSASQGSQETQYF.

The chain joins TRBV28 to TRBJ2-5; D possibly corresponds to TRBD1 (7 bases). Trimming shortened V by 4 bases and J by 6 bases, and 15 bases separated the two germline ends. CDR3 length: 14 amino acids. The germline gives CDR1 MDHEN, CDR2 SYDVKM. CDR3 in amino acids: CASSWGSGGQTQYF. The CDR3 nucleotides read TGTGCCAGCAGTTGGGGATCAGGGGGGCAGACCCAGTACTTC. Using reference TRBV28 and TRBJ2-5 for the parts outside the CDR3, the full variable domain is DVKVTQSSRYLVKRTGEKVFLECVQDMDHENMFWYRQDPGLGLRLIYFSYDVKMKEKGDIPEGYSVSREKKERFSLILESASTNQTSMYLCASSWGSGGQTQYFGPGTRLLVL.